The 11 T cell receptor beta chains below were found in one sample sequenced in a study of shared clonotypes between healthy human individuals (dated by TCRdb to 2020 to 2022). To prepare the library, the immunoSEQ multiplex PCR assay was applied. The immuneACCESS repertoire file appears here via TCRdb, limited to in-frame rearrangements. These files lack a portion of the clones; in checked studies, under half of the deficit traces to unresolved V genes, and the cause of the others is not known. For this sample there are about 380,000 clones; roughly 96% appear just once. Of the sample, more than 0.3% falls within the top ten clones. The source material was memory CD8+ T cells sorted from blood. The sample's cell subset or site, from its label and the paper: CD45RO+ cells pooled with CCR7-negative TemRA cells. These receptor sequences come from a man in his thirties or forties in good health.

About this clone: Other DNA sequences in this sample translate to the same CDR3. The CDR3 DNA reads as TGTGCCAGCAGTAGCGGGAGCACAGATACGCAGTATTTT. Protein product: CASSSGSTDTQYF. The gene calls are TRBV28 and TRBJ2-3; a weak D match, TRBD2 (6 bases). The germline V and J ends were trimmed by 5 bases and 0 bases, with 6 bases remaining between them. CDR1 and CDR2 from the germline V gene are MDHEN and SYDVKM. The CDR3 runs to 13 residues. Full variable domain (remainder filled in from reference TRBV28 and TRBJ2-3): DVKVTQSSRYLVKRTGEKVFLECVQDMDHENMFWYRQDPGLGLRLIYFSYDVKMKEKGDIPEGYSVSREKKERFSLILESASTNQTSMYLCASSSGSTDTQYFGPGTRLTVL.

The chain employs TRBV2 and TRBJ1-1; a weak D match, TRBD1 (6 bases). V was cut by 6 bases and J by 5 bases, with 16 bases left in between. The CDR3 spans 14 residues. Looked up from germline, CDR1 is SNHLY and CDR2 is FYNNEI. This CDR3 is CASRRNREKTEAFF. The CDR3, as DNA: TGTGCCAGCAGGCGGAACAGGGAGAAGACTGAAGCTTTCTTT.

In DNA, the CDR3 is TGTGCCAGCAGCCCAAAGGGTTGGGTCTATAATTCACCCCTCCACTTT. The encoded protein is CASSPKGWVYNSPLHF. The chain joins TRBV7-9 to TRBJ1-6; D is uncertain. This CDR3 comprises 16 residues. Trimming removed 5 bases at V and 3 bases at J, with 14 bases between. Germline CDR1 and CDR2: SEHNR and FQNEAQ (reference sequence). The full variable domain, rest sourced from reference TRBV7-9 and TRBJ1-6, is DTGVSQNPRHKITKRGQNVTFRCDPISEHNRLYWYRQTLGQGPEFLTYFQNEAQLEKSRLLSDRFSAERPKGSFSTLEIQRTEQGDSAMYLCASSPKGWVYNSPLHFGNGTRLTVT.

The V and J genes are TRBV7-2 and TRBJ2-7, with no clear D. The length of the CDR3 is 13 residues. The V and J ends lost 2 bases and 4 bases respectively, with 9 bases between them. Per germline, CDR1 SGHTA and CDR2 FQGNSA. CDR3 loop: CASSLIKVYEQYF. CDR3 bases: TGTGCCAGCAGCTTAATCAAAGTTTACGAGCAGTACTTC. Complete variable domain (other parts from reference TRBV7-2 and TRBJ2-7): GAGVSQSPSNKVTEKGKDVELRCDPISGHTALYWYRQSLGQGLEFLIYFQGNSAPDKSGLPSDRFSAERTGGSVSTLTIQRTQQEDSAVYLCASSLIKVYEQYFGPGTRLTVT.

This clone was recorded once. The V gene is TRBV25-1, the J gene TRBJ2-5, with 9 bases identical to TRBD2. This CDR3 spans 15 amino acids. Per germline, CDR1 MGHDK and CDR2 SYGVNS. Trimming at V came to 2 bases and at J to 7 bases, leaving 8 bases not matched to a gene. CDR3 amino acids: CASSEPLAGMGTQYF. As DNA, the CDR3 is TGTGCCAGCAGTGAACCCCTAGCGGGAATGGGGACCCAGTACTTC.

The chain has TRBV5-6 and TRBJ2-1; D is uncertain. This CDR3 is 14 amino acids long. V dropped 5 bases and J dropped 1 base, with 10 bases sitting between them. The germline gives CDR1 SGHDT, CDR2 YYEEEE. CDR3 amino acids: CASRGDKSYNEQFF. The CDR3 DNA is TGTGCCAGCAGGGGCGACAAATCCTACAATGAGCAGTTCTTC.

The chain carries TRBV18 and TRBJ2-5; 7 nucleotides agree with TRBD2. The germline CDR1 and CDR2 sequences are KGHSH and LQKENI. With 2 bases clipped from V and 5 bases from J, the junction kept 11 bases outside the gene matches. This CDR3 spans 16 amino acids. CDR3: CASSPGLAAGGETQYF. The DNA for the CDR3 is TGTGCCAGCTCACCAGGGCTAGCGGCAGGAGGGGAGACCCAGTACTTC.

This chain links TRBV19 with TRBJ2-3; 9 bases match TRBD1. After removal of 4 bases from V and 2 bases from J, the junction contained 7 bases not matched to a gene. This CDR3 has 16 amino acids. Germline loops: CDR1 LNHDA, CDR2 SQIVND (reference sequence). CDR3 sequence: CASSTGTGPNTDTQYF. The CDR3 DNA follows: TGTGCCAGTAGTACAGGGACAGGGCCTAACACAGATACGCAGTATTTT.

CDR3 region: CASSAGLAGLNNEQFF. The CDR3 DNA sequence: TGTGCCAGCTCAGCTGGACTAGCGGGTTTGAACAATGAGCAGTTCTTC. V and J are TRBV18 and TRBJ2-1; 11 bases are a match to TRBD2. CDR1 and CDR2 from the germline V gene are KGHSH and LQKENI. The V segment lost 5 bases and the J segment 5 bases; nucleotides outside the gene matches: 8. The CDR3 extends over 16 amino acids.

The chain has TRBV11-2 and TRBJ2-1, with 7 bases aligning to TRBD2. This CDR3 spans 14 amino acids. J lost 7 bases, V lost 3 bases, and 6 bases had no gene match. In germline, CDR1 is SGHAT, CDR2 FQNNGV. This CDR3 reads CASSFPSGKNEQFF. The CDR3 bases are TGTGCCAGCAGCTTCCCCAGCGGGAAAAATGAGCAGTTCTTC.

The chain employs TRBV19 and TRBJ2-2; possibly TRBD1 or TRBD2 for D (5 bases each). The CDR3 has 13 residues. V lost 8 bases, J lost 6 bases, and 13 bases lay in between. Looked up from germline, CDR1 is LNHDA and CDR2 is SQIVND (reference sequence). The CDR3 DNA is TGTGCCAGTCGAGGGGCCACGGCCGGGGAGCTGTTTTTT. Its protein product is CASRGATAGELFF.